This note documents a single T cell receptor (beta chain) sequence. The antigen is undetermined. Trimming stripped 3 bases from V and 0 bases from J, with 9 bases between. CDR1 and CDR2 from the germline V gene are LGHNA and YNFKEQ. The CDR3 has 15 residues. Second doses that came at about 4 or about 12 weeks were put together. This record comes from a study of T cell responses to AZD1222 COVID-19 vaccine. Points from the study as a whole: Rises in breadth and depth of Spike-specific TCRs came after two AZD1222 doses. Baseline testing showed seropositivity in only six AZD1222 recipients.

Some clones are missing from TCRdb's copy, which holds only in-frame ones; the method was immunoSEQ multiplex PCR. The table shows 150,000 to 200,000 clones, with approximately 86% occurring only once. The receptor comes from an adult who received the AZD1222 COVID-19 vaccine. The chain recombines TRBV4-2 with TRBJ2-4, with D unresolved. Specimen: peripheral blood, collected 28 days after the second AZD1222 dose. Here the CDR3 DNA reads TGTGCCAGCAGCCAGGAAGGTTTAGCCAAAAACATTCAGTACTTC. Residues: CASSQEGLAKNIQYF.